These 30 T cell receptor beta chains originate from one sample sequenced in a study of cytomegalovirus exposure and HLA in healthy donors. Primers included in the PCR were 60 Vbeta and 13 Jbeta primers. Some clones are missing from TCRdb's copy, which holds only in-frame ones; the method was immunoSEQ multiplex PCR. This repertoire shows 110,000 or so clones, over 75% found once; its top ten account for 5% to 5.5%. Sequences were obtained from PBMCs. Every receptor here comes from a woman between 25 and 40 years old in good health and CMV-seropositive.

The CDR3 sequence: CASPSPGADTQYF. The CDR3 DNA reads TGTGCCAGCCCCAGCCCCGGGGCAGATACGCAGTATTTT. The V and J genes are TRBV5-4 and TRBJ2-3; tentative D call: TRBD2 (5 bases). The CDR3 has 13 residues. The V end was cut by 7 bases, the J end by 4 bases, with 13 bases between. The germline CDR1 and CDR2 sequences are SGHNT and YYREEE (reference sequence).

J is TRBJ2-7 and V is TRBV25-1; 8 bases agree with TRBD1. After removal of 2 bases from V and 2 bases from J, the junction contained 5 bases not matched to a gene. Germline V gene lookup returns CDR1 MGHDK and CDR2 SYGVNS. The CDR3 runs 15 residues. CDR3 bases: TGTGCCAGCAGTGAACTAGGACAGGGTACCTACGAGCAGTACTTC. It translates to CASSELGQGTYEQYF.

This clone was picked up a small number of times. The V call is TRBV7-3, the J call TRBJ2-7; D remains unclear. This CDR3 is built from 19 residues. Germline assignment: CDR1 SGHTA and CDR2 FQGTGA. V was shortened by 4 bases and J by 3 bases, with 28 bases between the two germline ends. CDR3 sequence: CASSSTATNYPFGRYEQYF. The CDR3 region has the DNA TGTGCCAGCAGCTCGACCGCCACGAACTACCCCTTTGGTCGCTACGAGCAGTACTTC.

This clone appeared a single time. One end of the junction is discordant with germline, which a read error may explain. The chain is built from TRBV7-7 and TRBJ2-5; TRBD1 matches at 10 bases. There are 15 residues in the CDR3. Germline lookup yields CDR1 SSHAT and CDR2 FNYEAQ (reference sequence). Here the CDR3 DNA reads TGTGCTAGCAGCTCCCGGACAGGGGGAAGGGAGACCCAGTACTTC. This translates into CASSSRTGGRETQYF.

The chain is built from TRBV27 and TRBJ1-1; D gene unclear. Germline V gene lookup returns CDR1 MNHEY and CDR2 SMNVEV (reference sequence). Trimming removed 4 bases at V and 4 bases at J, with 13 bases between. The length of the CDR3 is 14 residues. CDR3 residues: CASSSILRGTEAFF. The CDR3 DNA is TGTGCCAGCAGTTCGATTCTCCGGGGCACTGAAGCTTTCTTT.

This rearrangement joins TRBV7-9 to TRBJ2-2; D possibly corresponds to TRBD1 (5 bases). The V gene's germline CDR1 is SEHNR and CDR2 FQNEAQ (reference sequence). V gave up 10 bases and J gave up 0 bases, with 9 bases separating them. CDR3 size: 13 residues. CDR3 sequence: CATRQPNTGELFF. CDR3 coding DNA: TGTGCCACCCGACAGCCGAACACCGGGGAGCTGTTTTTT.

This chain uses TRBV5-1 with TRBJ2-3; D gene ambiguous. The CDR3 has 14 amino acids. Per the germline V gene, CDR1 is SGHRS and CDR2 is YFSETQ. V was pared by 0 bases and J by 2 bases, with 7 bases between. The CDR3 sequence: CASSLDNPTDTQYF. The CDR3 DNA sequence: TGCGCCAGCAGCTTGGACAACCCCACAGATACGCAGTATTTT.

V and J are TRBV7-9 and TRBJ2-7; D remains unclear. V lost 8 bases and J lost 3, with 5 bases in between. The CDR3 contains 10 residues. CDR1 and CDR2 from the germline V gene are SEHNR and FQNEAQ (reference sequence). The CDR3 region has the DNA TGTGCCAGCGCCAGCTACGAGCAGTACTTC. It translates to CASASYEQYF.

The rearrangement links TRBV19 to TRBJ1-5; 9 bases are shared with TRBD1. The V gene end was trimmed by 9 bases and the J gene end by 4 bases; junction bases not matched to a gene: 4. The CDR3 loop spans 13 amino acids. Germline lookup yields CDR1 LNHDA and CDR2 SQIVND (reference sequence). CDR3 in DNA: TGTGCCAGCAGGGGACAGGGTAATCAGCCCCAGCATTTT. It is translated as CASRGQGNQPQHF.

V and J are TRBV9 and TRBJ2-1; TRBD1 matches at 7 bases. After removal of 4 bases from V and 4 bases from J, the junction contained 5 bases not matched to a gene. The CDR3 covers 14 residues. Germline V gene sequence: CDR1 SGDLS, CDR2 YYNGEE. In DNA, the CDR3 is TGTGCCAGCAGCAACGGACAGGCTTACAATGAGCAGTTCTTC. Encoded protein: CASSNGQAYNEQFF. Drawing the rest from reference TRBV9 and TRBJ2-1, the complete variable domain is DSGVTQTPKHLITATGQRVTLRCSPRSGDLSVYWYQQSLDQGLQFLIQYYNGEERAKGNILERFSAQQFPDLHSELNLSSLELGDSALYFCASSNGQAYNEQFFGPGTRLTVL.

The J gene is TRBJ2-7, the V gene TRBV27; tentative D call: TRBD1 (6 bases). Trimming left V 5 bases short and J 2 bases short, with 19 bases between. Germline CDR1 is MNHEY and CDR2 is SMNVEV (reference sequence). This CDR3 is 16 amino acids long. This chain's CDR3 is CASSPSSGTLAYEQYF. The CDR3 DNA follows: TGTGCCAGCAGTCCCAGTTCCGGGACACTCGCCTACGAGCAGTACTTC.

J is TRBJ1-2 and V is TRBV5-1, with 9 positions matching TRBD1. This CDR3 region has 17 residues. Germline CDR1 and CDR2: SGHRS and YFSETQ. V lost 0 bases, J lost 0 bases, and 6 bases stayed unmatched. The CDR3 DNA sequence: TGCGCCAGCAGCTTGGAGGGACAGGGAACCCCTAACTATGGCTACACCTTC. It encodes CASSLEGQGTPNYGYTF.

The chain employs TRBV5-1 and TRBJ1-6; D not certain. Germline CDR1 SGHRS, CDR2 YFSETQ. The CDR3 has 16 residues. Trimming left V 0 bases short and J 10 bases short, with 17 bases between. The CDR3: CASSLVGGSYNSPLHF. The CDR3 DNA sequence: TGCGCCAGCAGCTTGGTAGGCGGCAGCTACAACTCACCCCTCCACTTT.

A note on this clone: At one end, the junction sequence differs from germline, possibly due to a read error. The chain employs TRBV4-1 and TRBJ2-5, with 7 bases matching TRBD2. The CDR3 is made up of 17 amino acids. The germline V gene encodes CDR1 MGHRA and CDR2 YSYEKL. The CDR3 nucleotides read TGCGCCAGCAGCCAAGAATCGACGGGGGGTGTCGGAGAGGCCCAGTACTTC. Amino acids: CASSQESTGGVGEAQYF.

In nucleotides, the CDR3 is TGTGCCAGCTCAAGGGACAGCTACTACGAGCAGTACTTC. This translates into CASSRDSYYEQYF. This chain joins TRBV18 and TRBJ2-7; TRBD1 matches 7 bases. V lost 5 bases to trimming and J lost 3 bases; unmatched junction nucleotides: 4. The CDR3 totals 13 residues. The germline CDR1 and CDR2 sequences are KGHSH and LQKENI.

The gene calls are TRBV14 and TRBJ2-5; D gene uncertain. The CDR3 covers 15 residues. Trimming pared 0 bases from V and 1 base from J, leaving 9 bases between. The germline gives CDR1 SGHDN, CDR2 FVKESK. The CDR3 loop reads CASSQDFLGQETQYF. In nucleotides, the CDR3 is TGTGCCAGCAGCCAAGATTTTCTAGGCCAAGAGACCCAGTACTTC.

The chain couples TRBV2 to TRBJ2-2; 12 positions agree with TRBD2. The CDR3 has 14 residues. V lost 4 bases, J lost 9 bases, and 3 bases stayed unmatched. Germline CDR1 SNHLY, CDR2 FYNNEI. This CDR3 is CASSASGGARELFF. Written as DNA, the CDR3 is TGTGCCAGCAGTGCTAGCGGGGGGGCGCGGGAGCTGTTTTTT.

The chain uses TRBV11-2 and TRBJ2-1, with 11 bases identical to TRBD2. V trimming: 1 base; J trimming: 9 bases; junction bases outside the gene matches: 8. CDR3 length: 16 residues. Germline V gene data show CDR1 as SGHAT and CDR2 as FQNNGV. CDR3 nucleotide sequence: TGTGCCAGCAGCTTAGTTGCTAGCGGGGGGTGGAGTGAGCAGTTCTTC. Its protein product is CASSLVASGGWSEQFF.

The chain couples TRBV5-1 to TRBJ2-7; tentatively, D is TRBD2 (5 bases). From germline, CDR1 is SGHRS and CDR2 YFSETQ. The CDR3 has 16 residues. The V gene lost 4 bases and the J gene lost 0 bases, with 17 bases spanning the gap. DNA for the CDR3: TGCGCCAGCAGCCCTGTTGGACCGGGAATCTCCTACGAGCAGTACTTC. This encodes CASSPVGPGISYEQYF.

V and J are TRBV27 and TRBJ2-1; 16 bases line up with TRBD2. V shed 4 bases and J 13 bases; nucleotides not matched to a gene: 7. The germline V gene encodes CDR1 MNHEY and CDR2 SMNVEV (reference sequence). This CDR3 has 15 amino acids. The CDR3 sequence is CASSSGTSGGGVQFF. The DNA for the CDR3 is TGTGCCAGCAGTTCTGGGACTAGCGGGGGGGGCGTTCAGTTCTTC.

This chain joins TRBV5-1 and TRBJ2-7; TRBD2 might be the D (6 bases). The CDR3 sequence is 17 residues long. The V end lost 2 bases, the J end lost 2 bases, and 20 bases lay between the germline ends. Germline CDR1 and CDR2: SGHRS and YFSETQ. Written as DNA, the CDR3 is TGCGCCAGCAGCTTTGCGGGGTACTCAACTATCCCCTACGAGCAGTACTTC. It translates to CASSFAGYSTIPYEQYF.

The chain recombines TRBV5-6 with TRBJ1-3, with 9 positions matching TRBD1. Germline trimming cut 4 bases from V and 4 bases from J; bases unmatched to any gene: 3. Germline V CDR1 and CDR2: SGHDT, YYEEEE. This CDR3 is built from 14 residues. The CDR3 bases are TGTGCCAGCAGCATAGGACAGGGGGGAAACACCATATATTTT. It specifies CASSIGQGGNTIYF. The full variable domain, in which reference TRBV5-6 and TRBJ1-3 provide the parts outside the CDR3, is DAGVTQSPTHLIKTRGQQVTLRCSPKSGHDTVSWYQQALGQGPQFIFQYYEEEERQRGNFPDRFSGHQFPNYSSELNVNALLLGDSALYLCASSIGQGGNTIYFGEGSWLTVV.

The CDR3 DNA reads as TGTGCCTGGAGTGTATGGAGCGAGGCCGGGGAGCTGTTTTTT. Protein sequence: CAWSVWSEAGELFF. This chain joins TRBV30 and TRBJ2-2, with D unresolved. The CDR3 length is 14 residues. The V gene lost 0 bases and the J gene lost 6 bases, with 11 bases spanning the gap. CDR1 and CDR2 from the germline V gene are GTSNPN and SVGIG (reference sequence).

The J gene is TRBJ2-4, the V gene TRBV14; no clear D. The V gene's germline CDR1 is SGHDN and CDR2 FVKESK. The CDR3 length is 12 residues. Trimming pared 1 base from V and 13 bases from J, leaving 11 bases between. The DNA for the CDR3 is TGTGCCAGCAGCCAAGTACGAGAAGTCCAGTACTTC. The encoded protein is CASSQVREVQYF.

The V call is TRBV9, the J call TRBJ1-6, with a possible D match to TRBD1 (6 bases). CDR3 size: 16 residues. V was trimmed by 2 bases and J by 10 bases, leaving 19 bases between them. The germline V gene has CDR1 SGDLS and CDR2 YYNGEE. The CDR3 reads CASSVQTGPSSSPLHF. In DNA, the CDR3 is TGTGCCAGCAGCGTCCAGACAGGCCCGTCGAGCTCACCCCTCCACTTT. The full variable domain, its missing parts supplied by reference TRBV9 and TRBJ1-6, is DSGVTQTPKHLITATGQRVTLRCSPRSGDLSVYWYQQSLDQGLQFLIQYYNGEERAKGNILERFSAQQFPDLHSELNLSSLELGDSALYFCASSVQTGPSSSPLHFGNGTRLTVT.

The chain uses TRBV6-1 and TRBJ2-2; D is undetermined. Germline CDR1 MNHNS, CDR2 SASEGT. V shed 3 bases and J shed 1 base, with 9 bases lying between them. The CDR3 extends over 15 amino acids. The CDR3 bases are TGTGCCAGCAGTGATTACGGGTGGAACACCGGGGAGCTGTTTTTT. Translated: CASSDYGWNTGELFF.

The chain joins TRBV14 to TRBJ2-1, with D maybe TRBD1 (6 bases). V was cut by 1 base and J by 7 bases, with 20 bases left in between. This CDR3 spans 17 amino acids. CDR1 and CDR2 (germline): SGHDN, FVKESK. The chain's CDR3 is CASSQGLRLGRGNEQFF. CDR3 bases: TGTGCCAGCAGCCAAGGTCTCAGGTTGGGAAGGGGGAATGAGCAGTTCTTC.

The rearrangement joins TRBV5-1 to TRBJ2-2, with 12 bases fitting TRBD2. The CDR3 is made up of 17 amino acids. Per germline, CDR1 SGHRS and CDR2 YFSETQ. Losses at the gene ends were 1 base for V and 5 bases for J; bases not matched to a gene: 6. CDR3 amino acids: CASSLLAGGPRTGELFF. DNA of the CDR3: TGCGCCAGCAGCTTGCTAGCGGGAGGGCCAAGGACCGGGGAGCTGTTTTTT.

The J gene is TRBJ2-5, the V gene TRBV10-2; 14 bases agree with TRBD2. The V gene's germline CDR1 is WSHSY and CDR2 SAAADI. V lost 9 bases to trimming and J lost 11 bases; unmatched junction nucleotides: 11. The CDR3 runs 14 residues. The CDR3 sequence is CASSPGLAGVLQYF. CDR3 bases: TGCGCCAGTTCACCGGGACTAGCGGGGGTTCTGCAGTACTTC.

The rearrangement links TRBV5-1 to TRBJ2-5, with 9 nucleotides matching TRBD2. Per germline, CDR1 SGHRS and CDR2 YFSETQ. This CDR3 contains 13 residues. Trimming took 0 bases from V and 7 from J; bases not matched to a gene: 1. CDR3 region: CASSLVLAGTQYF. The CDR3 coding sequence is TGCGCCAGCAGCTTGGTACTAGCGGGGACCCAGTACTTC.